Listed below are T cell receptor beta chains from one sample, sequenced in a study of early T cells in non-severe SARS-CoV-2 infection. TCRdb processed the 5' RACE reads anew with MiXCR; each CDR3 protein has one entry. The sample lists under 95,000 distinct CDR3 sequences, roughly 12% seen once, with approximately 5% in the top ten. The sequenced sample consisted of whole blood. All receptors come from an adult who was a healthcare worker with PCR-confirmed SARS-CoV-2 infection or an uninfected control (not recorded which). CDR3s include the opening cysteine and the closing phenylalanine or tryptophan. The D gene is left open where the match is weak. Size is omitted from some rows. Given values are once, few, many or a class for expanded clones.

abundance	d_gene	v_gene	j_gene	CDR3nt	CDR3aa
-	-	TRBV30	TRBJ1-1	TGTGCCTGGAGGGCTACAGGGTACACTGAAGCTTTCTTT	CAWRATGYTEAFF
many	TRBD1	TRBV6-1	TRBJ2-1	TGTGCCAGCAGCGGACAGGGAAATGAGCAGTTCTTC	CASSGQGNEQFF
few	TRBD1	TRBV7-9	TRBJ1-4	TGTGCCAGCAGCTTAGTAGGACAGGGGGATGAAAAACTGTTTTTT	CASSLVGQGDEKLFF
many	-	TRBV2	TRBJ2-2	TGTGCCAGCAGTGAGGGGGGATACCCGACAAGGGAGCTGTTTTTT	CASSEGGYPTRELFF
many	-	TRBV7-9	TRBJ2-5	TGTGCCAGCAGCTTAGGGCCGGGAGAGACCCAGTACTTC	CASSLGPGETQYF
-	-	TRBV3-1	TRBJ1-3	TGTGCCAGCAGCCAAAAACCAGGCTCTGGAAACACCATATATTTT	CASSQKPGSGNTIYF
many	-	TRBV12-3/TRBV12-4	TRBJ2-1	TGTGCCAGCAGTTTAGGGGTTTTAGCTTACAATGAGCAGTTCTTC	CASSLGVLAYNEQFF
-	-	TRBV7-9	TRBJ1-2	TGTGCCAGCAGCGTAGAGGGCGTCAGGGCTGCTAACTATGGCTACACCTTC	CASSVEGVRAANYGYTF
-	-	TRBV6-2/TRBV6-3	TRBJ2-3	TGTGCCAGCAGTTACAATCGGCGCTTCGGAGATACGCAGTATTTT	CASSYNRRFGDTQYF
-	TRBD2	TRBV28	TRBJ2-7	TGTGCCACCCTCCGCCGCGGGACTAGCGGGACCTACGAGCAGTACTTC	CATLRRGTSGTYEQYF
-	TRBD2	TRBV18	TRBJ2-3	TGTGCCAGCTCACCACCGGGACTAGCGGGATCAGATACGCAGTATTTT	CASSPPGLAGSDTQYF
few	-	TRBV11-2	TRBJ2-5	TGTGCCAGCAGCTTAGCGCGACAGGTTGTCAAGACCCAGTACTTC	CASSLARQVVKTQYF
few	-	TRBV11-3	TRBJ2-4	TGTGCCAGCAGCTTAGGTCAAGACAGGTTGATTCAGTACTTC	CASSLGQDRLIQYF
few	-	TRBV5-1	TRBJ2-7	TGCGCCAGCAGCTTGAACGGAAGGGGTACCTACGAGCAGTACTTC	CASSLNGRGTYEQYF
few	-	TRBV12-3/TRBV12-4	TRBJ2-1	TGTGCCAGCAGTTTAAGACAGGACGGCAATGAGCAGTTCTTC	CASSLRQDGNEQFF